The T cell receptor beta chain under discussion was sequenced for a study of shared clonotypes between healthy human individuals. Whole-study context: The plates for each donor numbered three CD4 naive, three CD4 memory, two CD8 naive and one CD8 memory. Overall study findings and caveats: The diversity represented, both genetic and in exposure history, was limited by few donors.

The donor population consisted of healthy HIV-negative adults with no recent acute infections or vaccinations. A note on this clone: Its specificity is not known.

This table comes from immunoSEQ multiplex PCR, and its TCRdb copy is limited to in-frame clones, with some not included. The sample carries about 990,000 clones, around 78% recorded once. The sample consisted of memory CD4+ T cells from PBMCs. Subset reported: CD45RA-negative fraction. This TCR derives from a man younger than 35 in good health. Some clones in this sample may be carry-over from other donors' samples.

CDR3 amino acids: CASSPPGQGASGYTF. The CDR3 coding sequence is TGTGCCAGCAGTCCTCCGGGACAGGGGGCGTCCGGCTACACCTTC. The chain is built from TRBV28 and TRBJ1-2, with 12 bases that match TRBD1. V was clipped by 5 bases and J by 8 bases; unmatched bases: 9. Germline V gene lookup returns CDR1 MDHEN and CDR2 SYDVKM. The CDR3 runs 15 residues.